This TCR beta chain was retrieved from a study of sequential checkpoint blockade in melanoma. Whole-study context: Maintenance nivolumab came after either treatment sequence.

TCRdb's copy holds only in-frame clones and misses some; the assay was immunoSEQ multiplex PCR. This repertoire shows roughly 12,000 clones, around 75% found once; its top ten account for about 18%. Only a few counts were recorded for this clone. The CDR3 extends over 19 amino acids. Treatment: randomized to nivolumab then ipilimumab (arm A) or the reverse (arm B). None of the patients previously received DNA-damaging chemotherapy. From thawed PBMCs, live CD3+CD8+ cells negative for CD19 and CD56 were sorted. The specimen comprised CD8+ T cells sorted from blood (inferred from file names), sampled from a patient given nivolumab and ipilimumab in sequence. This chain connects TRBV21-1 to TRBJ2-5; the table assigns TRBD2, which was not confirmed against the DNA. TRBV21-1 is recorded as a pseudogene. This TCR was sampled from a human donor with melanoma. Written as DNA, the CDR3 is TGTGCCAGCAGCAAAGAGGCTTTTAGGCGGGGCGAACTCCAAGAGACCCAGTACTTC. The encoded protein is CASSKEAFRRGELQETQYF.